This note documents a single T cell receptor beta chain sequence. The entry originates in a study of blood T cell repertoires in COVID-19. The authors' processing: Amplification of reference gene primers provided the estimated nucleated cell counts. This table comes from immunoSEQ multiplex PCR, and its TCRdb copy is limited to in-frame clones, with some not included. The DNA gave D and trimming, while V, J and clone size come from that table. This table holds more than 80,000 clones, 70% to 85% found once. Sequences were obtained from peripheral blood. This receptor was obtained from a woman between 55 and 75 years old in a cohort sampled during active or convalescent COVID-19.

CDR3 sequence (DNA): TGTGCCAGCAGCCACAACCGGGACAGGATGATCTACGAGCAGTACTTC. Translation: CASSHNRDRMIYEQYF. This rearrangement joins TRBV4-2 to TRBJ2-7, with 8 positions matching TRBD1. CDR1 and CDR2 (germline): LGHNA, YNFKEQ. The CDR3 runs 16 residues. The V and J ends lost 3 bases and 3 bases, in that order; junction bases with no gene match: 10.